This T cell receptor (beta chain) was identified in a study of Tregs in tolerant kidney transplant recipients. Germline CDR1 reads SGDLS; CDR2 reads YYNGEE. CDR3 length equals 15 residues. J lost 4 bases, V lost 8 bases, and 13 bases had no gene match. Repertoires were generated with immunoSEQ multiplex PCR, while TCRdb's copy carries only in-frame clones and drops some. The table has around 50,000 clones, more than 70% seen once; the top ten hold around 5.2%. Study-level results: The most relevant donor-specific Treg TCRbeta repertoire apparently came from expansion with activated donor B cells. Few patients were studied, so findings need validation in larger groups.

Comment on this clone: The antigen remains undetermined.

Unstimulated Tregs (CD4+CD25+CD127-) and CD4+CD25- non-Tregs were sorted from PBMCs. The J gene is TRBJ1-2, the V gene TRBV9, with TRBD1 matching 8 bases. This clonotype originated in a human donor in good health. The sample taken for sequencing was CD4+ T cells from blood. The CDR3 DNA is TGTGCCAGTTCAGCCCAGGGGGCTGGGGGCTATGGCTACACCTTC. The encoded protein is CASSAQGAGGYGYTF.